Sequencing of this T cell receptor beta chain was carried out in a study of Ad26.COV2.S vaccination and SARS-CoV-2 variants. Noted treatment: roughly 18 received Ad26.COV2.S at low or high dose, single or two shots; about 5 received placebo; per-sample allocation not given. At day 63 after the first vaccine or placebo injection, samples were drawn. The V and J ends lost 4 bases and 6 bases respectively, with 20 bases between them. In germline, CDR1 is SGHDT, CDR2 YYEEEE. The CDR3 sequence is 15 residues long. Profiling relied on immunoSEQ multiplex PCR, and the TCRdb table lists in-frame clones only, not all of them. Counted here are approximately 480,000 clones, around 85% occurring once; the ten biggest clones make up about 13%.

The source was peripheral blood, collected in a trial of Ad26.COV2.S vaccine versus placebo. The chain joins TRBV5-6 to TRBJ2-7; the D call may be TRBD1 or TRBD2 (5 bases each). The receptor comes from a person aged 18 to 59 who received the Ad26.COV2.S COVID-19 vaccine or a placebo. The CDR3 sequence: CASSGHGASLGEQYF. Written as DNA, the CDR3 is TGTGCCAGCAGCGGTCACGGGGCATCGTTAGGCGAGCAGTACTTC.